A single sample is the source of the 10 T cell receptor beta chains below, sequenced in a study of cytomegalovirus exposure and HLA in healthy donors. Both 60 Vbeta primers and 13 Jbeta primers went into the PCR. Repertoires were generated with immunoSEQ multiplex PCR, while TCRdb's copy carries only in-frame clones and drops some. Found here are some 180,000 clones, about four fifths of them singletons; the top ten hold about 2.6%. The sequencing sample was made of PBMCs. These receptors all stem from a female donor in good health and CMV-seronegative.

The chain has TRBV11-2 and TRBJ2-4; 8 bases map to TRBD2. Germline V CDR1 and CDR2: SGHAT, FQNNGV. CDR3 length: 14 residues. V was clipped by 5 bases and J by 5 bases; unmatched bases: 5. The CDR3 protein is CASSPRGEENIQYF. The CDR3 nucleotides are TGTGCCAGCAGCCCGCGGGGGGAAGAAAACATTCAGTACTTC.

The CDR3 spells CASSLRTGGYQETQYF. The CDR3 DNA sequence: TGCGCCAGCAGCCTACGGACAGGGGGGTACCAAGAGACCCAGTACTTC. V gene TRBV5-1 combines with J gene TRBJ2-5, with 10 nucleotides matching TRBD1. V lost 4 bases, J lost 0 bases, and 6 bases stayed unmatched. This CDR3 region has 16 residues. Germline V gene data show CDR1 as SGHRS and CDR2 as YFSETQ.

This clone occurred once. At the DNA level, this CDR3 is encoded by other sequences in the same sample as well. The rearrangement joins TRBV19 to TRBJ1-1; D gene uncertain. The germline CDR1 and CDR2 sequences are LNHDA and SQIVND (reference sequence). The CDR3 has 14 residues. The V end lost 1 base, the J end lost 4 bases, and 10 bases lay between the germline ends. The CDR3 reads CASSIGVGSTEAFF. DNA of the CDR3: TGTGCCAGTAGTATAGGGGTGGGGAGCACTGAAGCTTTCTTT.

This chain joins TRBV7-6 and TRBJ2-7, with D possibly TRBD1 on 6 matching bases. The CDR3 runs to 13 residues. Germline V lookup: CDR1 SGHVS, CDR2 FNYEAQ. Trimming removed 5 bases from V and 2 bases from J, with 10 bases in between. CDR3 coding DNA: TGTGCCAGCAGCGCAGGGGATCCCTACGAGCAGTACTTC. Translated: CASSAGDPYEQYF.

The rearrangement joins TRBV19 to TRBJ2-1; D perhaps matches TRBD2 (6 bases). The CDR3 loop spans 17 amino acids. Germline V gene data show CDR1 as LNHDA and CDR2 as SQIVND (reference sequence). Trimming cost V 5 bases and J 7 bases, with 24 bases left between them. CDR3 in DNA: TGTGCCAGTAGTCTCTTTAGCGGTGCACGAATTGATAATGAGCAGTTCTTC. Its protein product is CASSLFSGARIDNEQFF.

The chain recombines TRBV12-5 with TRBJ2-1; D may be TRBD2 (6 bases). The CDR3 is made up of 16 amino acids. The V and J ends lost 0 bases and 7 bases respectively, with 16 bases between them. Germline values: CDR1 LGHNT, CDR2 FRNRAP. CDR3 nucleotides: TGTGCTAGTGGTTTGGTATTAGCTAGCGTCGGGAATGAGCAGTTCTTC. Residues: CASGLVLASVGNEQFF.

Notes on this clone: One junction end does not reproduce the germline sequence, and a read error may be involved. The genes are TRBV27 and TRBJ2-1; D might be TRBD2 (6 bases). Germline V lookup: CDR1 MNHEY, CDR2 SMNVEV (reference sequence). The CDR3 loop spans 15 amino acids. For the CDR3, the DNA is TGTGCCAGCAGTTTAGCGGGGAGATCCTACACTGAGCAGTTCTTC. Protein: CASSLAGRSYTEQFF.

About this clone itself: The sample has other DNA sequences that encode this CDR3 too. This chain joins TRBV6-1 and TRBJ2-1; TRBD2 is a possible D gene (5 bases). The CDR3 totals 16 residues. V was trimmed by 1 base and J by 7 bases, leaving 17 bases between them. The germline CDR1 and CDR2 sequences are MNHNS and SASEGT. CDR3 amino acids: CASSEGAWTGKNEQFF. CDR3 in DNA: TGTGCCAGCAGTGAAGGTGCTTGGACGGGGAAAAATGAGCAGTTCTTC.

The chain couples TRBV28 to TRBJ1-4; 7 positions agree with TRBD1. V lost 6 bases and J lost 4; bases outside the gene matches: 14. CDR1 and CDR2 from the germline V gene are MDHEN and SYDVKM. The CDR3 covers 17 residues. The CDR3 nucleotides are TGTGCCAGCAGCCCGTTCACAGGGGATTCGGGTAATGAAAAACTGTTTTTT. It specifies CASSPFTGDSGNEKLFF.

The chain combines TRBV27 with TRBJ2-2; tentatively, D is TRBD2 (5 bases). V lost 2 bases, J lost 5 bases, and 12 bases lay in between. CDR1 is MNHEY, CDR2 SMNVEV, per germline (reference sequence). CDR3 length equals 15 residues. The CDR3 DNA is TGTGCCAGCAGTTTAGGTGGGAGAGTAACCGGGGAGCTGTTTTTT. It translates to CASSLGGRVTGELFF.